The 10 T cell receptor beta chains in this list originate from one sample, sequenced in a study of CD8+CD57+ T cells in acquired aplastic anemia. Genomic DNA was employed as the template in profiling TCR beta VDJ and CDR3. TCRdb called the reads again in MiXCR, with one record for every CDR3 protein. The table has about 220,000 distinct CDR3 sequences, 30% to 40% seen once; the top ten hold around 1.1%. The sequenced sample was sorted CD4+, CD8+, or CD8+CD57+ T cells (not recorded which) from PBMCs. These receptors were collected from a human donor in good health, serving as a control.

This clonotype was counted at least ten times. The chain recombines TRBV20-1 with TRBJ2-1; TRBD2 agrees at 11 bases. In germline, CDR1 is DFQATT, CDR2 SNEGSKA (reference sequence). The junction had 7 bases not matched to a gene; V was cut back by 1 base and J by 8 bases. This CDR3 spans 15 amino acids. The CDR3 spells CSARVAGGRRHEQFF. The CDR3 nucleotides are TGCAGTGCTAGAGTAGCGGGAGGGCGTAGACATGAGCAGTTCTTC.

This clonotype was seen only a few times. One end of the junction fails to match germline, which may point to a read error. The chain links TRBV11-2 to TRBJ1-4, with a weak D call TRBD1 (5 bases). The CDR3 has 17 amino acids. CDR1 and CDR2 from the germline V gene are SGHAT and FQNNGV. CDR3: CASSLEAGRSGRMELFF. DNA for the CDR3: TGTGCCAGCAGCTTGGAGGCAGGGCGCAGCGGCAGGATGGAACTGTTTTTC.

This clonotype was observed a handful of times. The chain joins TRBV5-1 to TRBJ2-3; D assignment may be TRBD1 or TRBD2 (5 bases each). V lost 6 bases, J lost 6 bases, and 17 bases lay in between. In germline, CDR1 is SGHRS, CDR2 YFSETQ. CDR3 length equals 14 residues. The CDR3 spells CASTSGQLWDTQYF. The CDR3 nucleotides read TGCGCCAGCACCTCGGGGCAGCTCTGGGATACGCAGTATTTT.

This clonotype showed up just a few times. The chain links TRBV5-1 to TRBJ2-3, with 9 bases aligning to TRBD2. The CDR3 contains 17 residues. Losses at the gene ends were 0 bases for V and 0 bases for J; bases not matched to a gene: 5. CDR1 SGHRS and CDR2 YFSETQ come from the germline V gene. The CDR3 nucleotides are TGCGCCAGCAGCTTGGCCCCTAGCGGGGCTAGCACAGATACGCAGTATTTT. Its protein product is CASSLAPSGASTDTQYF.

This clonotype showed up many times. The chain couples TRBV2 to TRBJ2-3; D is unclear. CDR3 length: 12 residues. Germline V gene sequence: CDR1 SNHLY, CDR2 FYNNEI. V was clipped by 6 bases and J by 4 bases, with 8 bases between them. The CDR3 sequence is CASRITADTQYF. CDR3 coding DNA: TGTGCCAGCAGAATAACGGCAGATACGCAGTATTTT.

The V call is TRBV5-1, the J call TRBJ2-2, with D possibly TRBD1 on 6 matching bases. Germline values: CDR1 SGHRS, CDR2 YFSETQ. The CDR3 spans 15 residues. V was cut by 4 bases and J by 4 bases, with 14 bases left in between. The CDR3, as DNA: TGCGCCAGCAGCCCGGACAGCCTCCCCACCGGGGAGCTGTTTTTT. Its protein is CASSPDSLPTGELFF.

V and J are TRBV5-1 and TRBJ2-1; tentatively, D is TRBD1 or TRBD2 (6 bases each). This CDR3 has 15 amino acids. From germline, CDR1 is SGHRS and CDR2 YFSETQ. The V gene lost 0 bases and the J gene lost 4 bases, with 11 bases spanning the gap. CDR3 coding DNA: TGCGCCAGCAGCTTGGGGGGGGCAGCGTACAATGAGCAGTTCTTC. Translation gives CASSLGGAAYNEQFF.

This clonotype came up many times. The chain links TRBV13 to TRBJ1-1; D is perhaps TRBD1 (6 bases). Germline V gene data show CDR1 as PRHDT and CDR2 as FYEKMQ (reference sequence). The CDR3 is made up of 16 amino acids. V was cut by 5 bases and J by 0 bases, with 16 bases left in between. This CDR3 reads CASSVMDRNMNTEAFF. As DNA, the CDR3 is TGTGCCAGCAGCGTAATGGACAGAAACATGAACACTGAAGCTTTCTTT.

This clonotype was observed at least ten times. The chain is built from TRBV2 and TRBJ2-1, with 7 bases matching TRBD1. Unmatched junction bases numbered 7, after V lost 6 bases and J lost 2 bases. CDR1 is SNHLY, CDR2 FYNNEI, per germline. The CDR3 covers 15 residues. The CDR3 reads CASRERDSTYNEQFF. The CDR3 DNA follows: TGTGCCAGCAGGGAGAGGGACAGCACCTACAATGAGCAGTTCTTC.

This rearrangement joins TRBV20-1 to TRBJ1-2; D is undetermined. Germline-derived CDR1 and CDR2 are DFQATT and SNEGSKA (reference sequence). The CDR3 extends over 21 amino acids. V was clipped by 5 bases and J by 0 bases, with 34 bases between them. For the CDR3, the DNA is TGCAGTGCTCAGATACGTGCCAGTACTGTGGCCAAGGCCCTTTCTAACTATGGCTACACCTTC. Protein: CSAQIRASTVAKALSNYGYTF.